A selection of T cell receptor beta chains follows, all from one sample in a study of Ad26.COV2.S vaccination and SARS-CoV-2 variants. Assay used: immunoSEQ multiplex PCR; TCRdb lists only in-frame clones, some missing. Found here are about 180,000 clones, around 90% of them singletons; the top ten hold less than 6%. The sample here was peripheral blood, taken after recovery from COVID-19. The receptors come from a human donor who had recovered from COVID-19. Both conserved end residues are part of each CDR3. The D gene is left open where the match is weak. Clone sizes are given selectively: once, few, many, or a class where the clone is expanded.

CDR3nt | CDR3aa | j_gene | abundance | d_gene | v_gene
TGTGCCAGCAGACCCCCGGGGACAGGGGTTTATCAGCCCCAGCATTTT | CASRPPGTGVYQPQHF | TRBJ1-5 | . | TRBD1 | TRBV28
TGTGCCAGCAGCTTGCTTATACGGGAGGGAATCACCGGGGAGCTGTTTTTT | CASSLLIREGITGELFF | TRBJ2-2 | . | TRBD2 | TRBV5-8
TGTGCCAGCAGCACCCTGATTACCGGGGAGCTGTTTTTT | CASSTLITGELFF | TRBJ2-2 | . | . | TRBV7-3
TGTGCCTGGTGGCGACAGGGGCGCCGGCAGTACTTC | CAWWRQGRRQYF | TRBJ2-7 | few | TRBD1 | TRBV30
TGTGCCAGCAGCCCCCGTCCTAGCGGACTCCACTACGAGCAGTACTTC | CASSPRPSGLHYEQYF | TRBJ2-7 | . | TRBD2 | TRBV9
TGTGCCAGCAGCTTATATCCAGGAGCGAACACCGGGGAGCTGTTTTTT | CASSLYPGANTGELFF | TRBJ2-2 | . | . | TRBV7-9
TGTGCCAGCAGTTCGGACAGGGGAGGCTACGAGCAGTACTTC | CASSSDRGGYEQYF | TRBJ2-7 | . | TRBD1 | TRBV27
TGTGCCAGCAGCCAGGATAGCGGGACCACCGCAGATACGCAGTATTTT | CASSQDSGTTADTQYF | TRBJ2-3 | . | TRBD2 | TRBV3-1/TRBV3-2
TGTGCCAGCAGGAGATTGGTTAAGTCCGAGCAGTACTTC | CASRRLVKSEQYF | TRBJ2-7 | . | . | TRBV13
TGTGCCAGCAGTTACTCGCCTGGGACTAGCGACGAGCAGTTCTTC | CASSYSPGTSDEQFF | TRBJ2-1 | . | TRBD2 | TRBV6-5
TGTGCCATCAGTGAAGACAGGAACTATGGCTACACCTTC | CAISEDRNYGYTF | TRBJ1-2 | . | . | TRBV10-3
TGTGCCAGCAGCGTAGATACAAAGGGTAGTGGCTACACCTTC | CASSVDTKGSGYTF | TRBJ1-2 | few | . | TRBV9
TGCGCCAGCAGCCTTCGCGAAGGGCATAATTCACCCCTCCACTTT | CASSLREGHNSPLHF | TRBJ1-6 | few | . | TRBV5-1
TGCGCCAGCAGCCAAGATGTCCAGGAAGGAGCTTTCTTT | CASSQDVQEGAFF | TRBJ1-1 | . | . | TRBV4-1
TGTGCCAGCAGTTACGGGTACTCCTACAATGAGCAGTTCTTC | CASSYGYSYNEQFF | TRBJ2-1 | . | . | TRBV6-2/TRBV6-3
TGTGCCAGCAGCTTGAAGGGATTAACGGGGCAGTACTTC | CASSLKGLTGQYF | TRBJ2-7 | . | . | TRBV5-8
TGTGCCAGCAGTGAAGCGCGTGGTGAGGCTTACTATGGCTACACCTTC | CASSEARGEAYYGYTF | TRBJ1-2 | . | . | TRBV6-1
TGTGCCAGCAGGGCCAAAACAGGGGGCGATGGCTACACCTTC | CASRAKTGGDGYTF | TRBJ1-2 | . | TRBD1 | TRBV2
TGTGCCAGCAGCGGCTCCCTACTAGCGGGAGGCTCCTACAATGAGCAGTTCTTC | CASSGSLLAGGSYNEQFF | TRBJ2-1 | . | TRBD2 | TRBV9
TGTGCCAGCGACAGGGGAAACACCGGGGAGCTGTTTTTT | CASDRGNTGELFF | TRBJ2-2 | . | TRBD1 | TRBV6-5
TGTGCCAGCAGCTTGGTGCTTAATCAGCCCCAGCATTTT | CASSLVLNQPQHF | TRBJ1-5 | . | . | TRBV5-5
TGTGCCAGTAGTATGAGTCGCTCACCCCTCCACTTT | CASSMSRSPLHF | TRBJ1-6 | once | . | TRBV19
TGTGCCTGCTATCAGTATGAGGGTTCACCCCTCCACTTT | CACYQYEGSPLHF | TRBJ1-6 | . | . | TRBV30
TGTGCCAGCAGTGAAAGACAGGGAAGCGAGACCCAGTACTTC | CASSERQGSETQYF | TRBJ2-5 | . | TRBD1 | TRBV6-1
TGTGCCAGCAGCGGGGGGCTTAGCTCTGGAAACACCATATATTTT | CASSGGLSSGNTIYF | TRBJ1-3 | . | . | TRBV9
TGTGCCAGCAGCGGAGCGGGGGGCATCTCTGGAAACACCATATATTTT | CASSGAGGISGNTIYF | TRBJ1-3 | few | . | TRBV9
TGTGCCAGCAGCGTAGGTACTGAAGGGAATCAGCCCCAGCATTTT | CASSVGTEGNQPQHF | TRBJ1-5 | . | . | TRBV9
TGTGCCAGCAGCCCCCATAGCTACCTAATATGGGAGCAGTACTTC | CASSPHSYLIWEQYF | TRBJ2-7 | few | . | TRBV7-9
TGTGCCAGCAGTATCATACAGGAAGGAGGCATTCAGTACTTC | CASSIIQEGGIQYF | TRBJ2-4 | . | . | TRBV6-5
TGTGCCAGCAGTGACCCCCCTTATGGCTACACCTTC | CASSDPPYGYTF | TRBJ1-2 | . | . | TRBV2
TGTGCCACCAGTGAGGGACAAAAAAGATATAGGTATAGCAATCAGCCCCAGCATTTT | CATSEGQKRYRYSNQPQHF | TRBJ1-5 | . | . | TRBV24-1
TGTGCCAGCAGTGAGGGCAGGGGAGATGGCTACACCTTC | CASSEGRGDGYTF | TRBJ1-2 | . | . | TRBV6-1
TGTGCTAGTGGTTTAGGGGGTGTCATGAACACTGAAGCTTTCTTT | CASGLGGVMNTEAFF | TRBJ1-1 | . | . | TRBV12-5
TGTGCGGAGGCCGAGGGAGCGGGAAACTATGGCTACACCTTC | CAEAEGAGNYGYTF | TRBJ1-2 | . | . | TRBV30